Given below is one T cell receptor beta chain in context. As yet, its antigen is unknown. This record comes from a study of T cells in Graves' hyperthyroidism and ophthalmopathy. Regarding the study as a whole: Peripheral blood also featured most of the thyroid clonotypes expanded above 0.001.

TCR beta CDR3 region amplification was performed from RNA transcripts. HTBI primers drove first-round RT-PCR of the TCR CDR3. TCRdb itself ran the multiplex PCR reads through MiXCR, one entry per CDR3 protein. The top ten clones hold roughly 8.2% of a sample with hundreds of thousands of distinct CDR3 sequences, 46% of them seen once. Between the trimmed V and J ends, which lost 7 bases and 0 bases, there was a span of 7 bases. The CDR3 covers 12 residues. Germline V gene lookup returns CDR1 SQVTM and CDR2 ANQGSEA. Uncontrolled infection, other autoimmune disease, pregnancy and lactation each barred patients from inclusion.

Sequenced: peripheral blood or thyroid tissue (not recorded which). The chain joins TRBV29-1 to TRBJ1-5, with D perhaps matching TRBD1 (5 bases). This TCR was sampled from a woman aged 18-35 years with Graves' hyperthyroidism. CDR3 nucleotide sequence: TGCAGCGGACAGACTAGCAATCAGCCCCAGCATTTT. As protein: CSGQTSNQPQHF.